The sequence of this T cell receptor (beta chain) was determined in a study of shared clonotypes between healthy human individuals. The CDR3 is made up of 15 amino acids. J lost 2 bases, V lost 3 bases, and 5 bases had no gene match. Per germline, CDR1 GTSNPN and CDR2 SVGIG (reference sequence). In its sample, this clone was seen a few times. The protocol was immunoSEQ multiplex PCR, while the TCRdb copy is restricted to in-frame clones and leaves out a portion. The sample has about 2.4 million clones, 80% to 95% seen once; the top ten hold around 0.37%. This receptor was identified in a man younger than 35 in good health. Some clones in this sample may be carry-over from other donors' samples. This chain connects TRBV30 to TRBJ1-5; TRBD1 agrees at 9 bases. The specimen sequenced was naive CD4+ T cells from PBMCs. Subset given: CD45RA+ positively selected. This CDR3 is CAWRSTGGGNQPQHF. In DNA, the CDR3 is TGTGCCTGGAGATCTACAGGGGGCGGCAATCAGCCCCAGCATTTT.